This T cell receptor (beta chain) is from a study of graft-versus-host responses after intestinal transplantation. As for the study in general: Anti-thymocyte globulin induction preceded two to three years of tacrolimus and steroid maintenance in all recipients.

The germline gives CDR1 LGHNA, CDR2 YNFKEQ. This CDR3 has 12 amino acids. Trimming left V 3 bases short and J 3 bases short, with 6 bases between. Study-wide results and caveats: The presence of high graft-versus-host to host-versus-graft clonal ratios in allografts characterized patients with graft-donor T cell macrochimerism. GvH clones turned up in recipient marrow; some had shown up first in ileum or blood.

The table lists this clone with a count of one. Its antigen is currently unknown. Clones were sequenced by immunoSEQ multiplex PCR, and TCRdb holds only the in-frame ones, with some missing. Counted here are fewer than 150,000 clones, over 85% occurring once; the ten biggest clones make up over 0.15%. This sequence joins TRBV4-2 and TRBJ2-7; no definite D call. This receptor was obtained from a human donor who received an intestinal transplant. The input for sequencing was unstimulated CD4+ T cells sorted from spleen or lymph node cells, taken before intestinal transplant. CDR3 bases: TGTGCCAGCAGCCACAACAGCTACGAGCAGTACTTC. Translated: CASSHNSYEQYF.